A selection of T cell receptor beta chains follows, all from one sample in a study of tumor-infiltrating lymphocytes in localized non-small cell lung cancer. Using immunoSEQ multiplex PCR, the repertoire was profiled, and TCRdb retains in-frame clones only, with some absent. The sample contains about 9,500 clones, about two thirds of which appear only once. The sequenced sample consisted of lung tumor tissue. The source is a human donor with non-small cell lung cancer. Each CDR3 is given with its conserved first and last residue. The order of the fields is clone size, D gene, J gene, CDR3 length, V gene, CDR3 protein, CDR3 DNA. D genes are given only for firm matches. Size values are once, few and many counts, or a class for expanded clones, and some rows have none.

clone_size: medium-sized
d_call: .
j_call: TRBJ2-7
cdr3_length: 12
v_call: TRBV5-4
cdr3_aa: CASSSQEYEQYF
cdr3_nt: TGTGCCAGCAGTTCACAGGAATACGAGCAGTACTTC

clone_size: .
d_call: TRBD1
j_call: TRBJ1-2
cdr3_length: 15
v_call: TRBV10-3
cdr3_aa: CASLPTDRGLGGYTF
cdr3_nt: TGTGCCTCCCTCCCAACCGACAGGGGGCTCGGTGGCTACACCTTC

clone_size: .
d_call: TRBD1
j_call: TRBJ1-3
cdr3_length: 18
v_call: TRBV18
cdr3_aa: CASSFKGQSAVSGNTIYF
cdr3_nt: TGTGCCAGCTCATTCAAGGGACAGTCCGCTGTCTCTGGAAACACCATATATTTT

clone_size: .
d_call: .
j_call: TRBJ2-2
cdr3_length: 14
v_call: TRBV9
cdr3_aa: CASRRRGLTGELFF
cdr3_nt: TGTGCCAGCCGTCGGAGGGGCCTTACCGGGGAGCTGTTTTTT

clone_size: .
d_call: .
j_call: TRBJ1-2
cdr3_length: 13
v_call: TRBV9
cdr3_aa: CASSPTGQVGYTF
cdr3_nt: TGTGCCAGCAGCCCTACAGGGCAGGTCGGCTACACCTTC

clone_size: .
d_call: .
j_call: TRBJ2-2
cdr3_length: 13
v_call: TRBV30
cdr3_aa: CAWSVPGTGELFF
cdr3_nt: TGTGCCTGGAGTGTACCGGGGACCGGGGAGCTGTTTTTT

clone_size: .
d_call: TRBD2
j_call: TRBJ2-7
cdr3_length: 18
v_call: TRBV28
cdr3_aa: CASSLWGSGTSGLYEQYF
cdr3_nt: TGTGCCAGCAGTTTATGGGGGTCTGGTACTAGCGGCCTTTACGAGCAGTACTTC

clone_size: .
d_call: TRBD2
j_call: TRBJ2-3
cdr3_length: 16
v_call: TRBV7-9
cdr3_aa: CASSRTSGGSTDTQYF
cdr3_nt: TGTGCCAGCAGCCGGACTAGCGGGGGGAGCACAGATACGCAGTATTTT

clone_size: .
d_call: TRBD2
j_call: TRBJ2-3
cdr3_length: 14
v_call: TRBV30
cdr3_aa: CAWRLAGSTDTQYF
cdr3_nt: TGTGCCTGGAGACTAGCGGGATCCACAGATACGCAGTATTTT

clone_size: medium-sized
d_call: .
j_call: TRBJ1-2
cdr3_length: 11
v_call: TRBV30
cdr3_aa: CAWSDGYKNTF
cdr3_nt: TGTGCCTGGAGTGACGGATATAAGAACACCTTC

clone_size: .
d_call: TRBD1
j_call: TRBJ2-7
cdr3_length: 12
v_call: TRBV5-1
cdr3_aa: CASEGDSYEQYF
cdr3_nt: TGCGCCAGCGAGGGGGACAGCTACGAGCAGTACTTC

clone_size: .
d_call: .
j_call: TRBJ1-4
cdr3_length: 15
v_call: TRBV5-1
cdr3_aa: CASRGDSTTNEKLFF
cdr3_nt: TGCGCCAGCAGGGGCGACAGCACAACTAATGAAAAACTGTTTTTT

clone_size: .
d_call: TRBD2
j_call: TRBJ2-1
cdr3_length: 15
v_call: TRBV7-3
cdr3_aa: CASSLGGGQYNEQFF
cdr3_nt: TGTGCCAGCAGCTTAGGCGGGGGTCAGTACAATGAGCAGTTCTTC

clone_size: .
d_call: .
j_call: TRBJ1-2
cdr3_length: 14
v_call: TRBV5-4
cdr3_aa: CASSLALGPVGYTF
cdr3_nt: TGTGCCAGCAGCTTGGCCCTAGGCCCAGTAGGCTACACCTTC

clone_size: few
d_call: .
j_call: TRBJ1-1
cdr3_length: 15
v_call: TRBV4-2
cdr3_aa: CASSQDKEPNTEAFF
cdr3_nt: TGTGCCAGCAGCCAAGATAAGGAACCGAACACTGAAGCTTTCTTT

clone_size: .
d_call: TRBD2
j_call: TRBJ2-1
cdr3_length: 16
v_call: TRBV7-2
cdr3_aa: CASSGQRGRTNNEQFF
cdr3_nt: TGTGCCAGCAGCGGTCAGCGGGGTAGGACCAACAATGAGCAGTTCTTC

clone_size: .
d_call: .
j_call: TRBJ1-2
cdr3_length: 14
v_call: TRBV7-4
cdr3_aa: CATYLPRGDYGYTF
cdr3_nt: TGTGCCACCTACCTTCCCAGGGGAGACTATGGCTACACCTTC

clone_size: .
d_call: .
j_call: TRBJ2-1
cdr3_length: 14
v_call: TRBV5-1
cdr3_aa: CASDEGGSYNEQFF
cdr3_nt: TGCGCCAGCGACGAAGGGGGCTCCTACAATGAGCAGTTCTTC

clone_size: .
d_call: .
j_call: TRBJ1-3
cdr3_length: 16
v_call: TRBV12-2
cdr3_aa: CASNVLAHRSGNTIYF
cdr3_nt: TGTGCAAGTAACGTCCTGGCACACCGATCTGGAAACACCATATATTTT

clone_size: once
d_call: .
j_call: TRBJ2-7
cdr3_length: 12
v_call: TRBV29-1
cdr3_aa: CSVAWNSYEQYF
cdr3_nt: TGCAGCGTTGCTTGGAACTCCTACGAGCAGTACTTC

clone_size: few
d_call: .
j_call: TRBJ1-2
cdr3_length: 15
v_call: TRBV7-2
cdr3_aa: CASSPKEGVNYGYTF
cdr3_nt: TGTGCCAGCAGCCCCAAGGAGGGCGTTAACTATGGCTACACCTTC

clone_size: .
d_call: TRBD1
j_call: TRBJ2-5
cdr3_length: 15
v_call: TRBV5-1
cdr3_aa: CASSSPDRGQETQYF
cdr3_nt: TGCGCCAGCAGCTCCCCAGACAGGGGGCAAGAGACCCAGTACTTC

clone_size: .
d_call: .
j_call: TRBJ1-1
cdr3_length: 15
v_call: TRBV19
cdr3_aa: CASSLARGGHGEAFF
cdr3_nt: TGTGCCAGTAGTCTGGCTCGCGGGGGTCATGGTGAAGCTTTCTTT

clone_size: .
d_call: .
j_call: TRBJ2-7
cdr3_length: 13
v_call: TRBV28
cdr3_aa: CASSRTSSYEQYF
cdr3_nt: TGTGCCAGCAGTCGTACTAGCTCCTACGAGCAGTACTTC

clone_size: few
d_call: .
j_call: TRBJ2-7
cdr3_length: 16
v_call: TRBV19
cdr3_aa: CASSTSSGSMEGEQYF
cdr3_nt: TGTGCCAGTAGTACCTCAAGTGGTAGCATGGAGGGGGAGCAGTACTTC

clone_size: .
d_call: .
j_call: TRBJ2-7
cdr3_length: 12
v_call: TRBV5-1
cdr3_aa: CASSLLDYEQYF
cdr3_nt: TGCGCCAGCAGCTTACTAGACTACGAGCAGTACTTC